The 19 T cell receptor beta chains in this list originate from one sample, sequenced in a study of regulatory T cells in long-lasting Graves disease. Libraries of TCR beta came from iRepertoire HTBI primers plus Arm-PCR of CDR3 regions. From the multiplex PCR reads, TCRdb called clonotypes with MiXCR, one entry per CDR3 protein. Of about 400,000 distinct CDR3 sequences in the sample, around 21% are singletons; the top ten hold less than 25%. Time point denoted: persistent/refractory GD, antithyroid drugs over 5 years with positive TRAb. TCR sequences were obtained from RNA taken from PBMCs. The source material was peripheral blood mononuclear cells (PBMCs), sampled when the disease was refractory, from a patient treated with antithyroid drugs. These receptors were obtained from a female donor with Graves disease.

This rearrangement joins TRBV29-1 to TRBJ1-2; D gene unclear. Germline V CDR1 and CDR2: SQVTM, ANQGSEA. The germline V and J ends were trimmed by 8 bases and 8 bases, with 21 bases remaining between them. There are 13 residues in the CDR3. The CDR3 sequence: CSIDSSQLAGYTF. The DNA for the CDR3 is TGCAGCATCGACTCTTCTCAACTAGCGGGCTACACCTTC.

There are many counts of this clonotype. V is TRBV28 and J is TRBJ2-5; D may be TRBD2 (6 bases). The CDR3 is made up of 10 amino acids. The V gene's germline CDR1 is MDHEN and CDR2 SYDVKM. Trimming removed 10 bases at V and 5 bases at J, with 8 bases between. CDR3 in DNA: TGTGCCACCCGGGGGGAGACCCAGTACTTC. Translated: CATRGETQYF.

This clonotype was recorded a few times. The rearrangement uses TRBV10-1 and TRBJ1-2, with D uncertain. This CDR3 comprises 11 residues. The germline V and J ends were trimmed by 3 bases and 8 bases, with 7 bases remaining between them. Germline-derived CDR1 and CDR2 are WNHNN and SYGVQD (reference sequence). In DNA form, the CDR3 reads TGCGCCAGCAGTGACGAAGTCGGCTACACCTTC. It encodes CASSDEVGYTF.

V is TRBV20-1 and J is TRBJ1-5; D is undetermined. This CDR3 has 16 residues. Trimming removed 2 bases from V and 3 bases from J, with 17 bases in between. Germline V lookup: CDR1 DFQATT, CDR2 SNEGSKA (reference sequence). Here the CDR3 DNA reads TGCAGTGCTAGACCCCGGGGAGGGTTTGACAATCAGCCCCAGCATTTT. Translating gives CSARPRGGFDNQPQHF.

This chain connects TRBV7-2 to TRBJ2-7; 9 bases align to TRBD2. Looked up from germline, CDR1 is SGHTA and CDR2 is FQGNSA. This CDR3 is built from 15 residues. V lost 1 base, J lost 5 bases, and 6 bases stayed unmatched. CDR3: CASSLGPSGEHEQYF. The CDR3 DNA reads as TGTGCCAGCAGCTTAGGTCCTAGCGGGGAACACGAGCAGTACTTC.

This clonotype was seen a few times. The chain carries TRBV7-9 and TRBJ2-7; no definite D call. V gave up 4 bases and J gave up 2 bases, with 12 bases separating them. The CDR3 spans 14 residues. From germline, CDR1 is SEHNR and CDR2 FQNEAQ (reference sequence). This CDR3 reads CASSSPDWPYEQYF. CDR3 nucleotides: TGTGCCAGCAGCTCGCCCGACTGGCCCTACGAGCAGTACTTC.

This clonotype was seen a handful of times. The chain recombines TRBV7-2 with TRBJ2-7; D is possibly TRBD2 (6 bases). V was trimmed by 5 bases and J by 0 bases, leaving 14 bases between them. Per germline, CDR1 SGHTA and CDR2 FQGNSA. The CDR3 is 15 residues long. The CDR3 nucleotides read TGTGCCAGCAGCGAAGGGACTGCAAGCTCCTACGAGCAGTACTTC. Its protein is CASSEGTASSYEQYF.

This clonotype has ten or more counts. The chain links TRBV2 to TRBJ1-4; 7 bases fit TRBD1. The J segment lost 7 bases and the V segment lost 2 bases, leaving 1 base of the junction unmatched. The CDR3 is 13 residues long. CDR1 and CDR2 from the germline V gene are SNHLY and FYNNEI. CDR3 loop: CASSEQGGEKLFF. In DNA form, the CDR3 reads TGTGCCAGCAGTGAACAGGGGGGTGAAAAACTGTTTTTT.

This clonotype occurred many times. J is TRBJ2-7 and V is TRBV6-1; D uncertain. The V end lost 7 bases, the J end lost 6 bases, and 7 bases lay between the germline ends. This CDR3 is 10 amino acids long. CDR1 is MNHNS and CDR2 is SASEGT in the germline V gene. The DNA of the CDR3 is TGTGCCAGCATCGGCGTCGAGCAGTACTTC. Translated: CASIGVEQYF.

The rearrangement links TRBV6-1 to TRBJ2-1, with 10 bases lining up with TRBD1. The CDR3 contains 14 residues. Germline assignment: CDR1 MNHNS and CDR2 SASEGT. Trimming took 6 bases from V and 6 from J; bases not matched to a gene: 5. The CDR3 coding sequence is TGTGCCAGCAGACCCGGGACAGGGGTCAATGAGCAGTTCTTC. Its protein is CASRPGTGVNEQFF.

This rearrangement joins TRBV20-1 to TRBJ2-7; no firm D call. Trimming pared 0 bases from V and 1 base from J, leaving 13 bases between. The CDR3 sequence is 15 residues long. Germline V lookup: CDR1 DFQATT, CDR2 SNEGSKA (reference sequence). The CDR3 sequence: CSAREYTAQSYEQYF. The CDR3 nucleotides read TGCAGTGCTAGAGAGTATACGGCTCAGTCCTACGAGCAGTACTTC.

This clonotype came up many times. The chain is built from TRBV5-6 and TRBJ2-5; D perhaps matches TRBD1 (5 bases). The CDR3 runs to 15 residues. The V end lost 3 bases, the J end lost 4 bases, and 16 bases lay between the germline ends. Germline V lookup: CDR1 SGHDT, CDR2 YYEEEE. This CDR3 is CASSSRALGGETQYF. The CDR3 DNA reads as TGTGCCAGCAGCTCCAGGGCCCTGGGCGGAGAGACCCAGTACTTC. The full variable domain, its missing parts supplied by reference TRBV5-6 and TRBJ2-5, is DAGVTQSPTHLIKTRGQQVTLRCSPKSGHDTVSWYQQALGQGPQFIFQYYEEEERQRGNFPDRFSGHQFPNYSSELNVNALLLGDSALYLCASSSRALGGETQYFGPGTRLLVL.

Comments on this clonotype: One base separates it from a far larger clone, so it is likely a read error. The chain's CDR3 is CGSSSSAGGPHEQYF. CDR3 nucleotides: TGTGGCAGCAGCTCCTCAGCGGGAGGGCCCCACGAGCAGTACTTC. The chain employs TRBV11-1 and TRBJ2-7; 10 nucleotides agree with TRBD2. CDR3 size: 15 residues. Germline V gene data show CDR1 as SGHAT and CDR2 as FQDESV (reference sequence).

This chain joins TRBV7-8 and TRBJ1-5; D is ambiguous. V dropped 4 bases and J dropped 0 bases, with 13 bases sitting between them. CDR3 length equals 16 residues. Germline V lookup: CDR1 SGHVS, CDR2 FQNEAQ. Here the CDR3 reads CASSSYGLDSNQPQHF. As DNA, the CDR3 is TGTGCCAGCAGCTCCTATGGACTCGATAGCAATCAGCCCCAGCATTTT.

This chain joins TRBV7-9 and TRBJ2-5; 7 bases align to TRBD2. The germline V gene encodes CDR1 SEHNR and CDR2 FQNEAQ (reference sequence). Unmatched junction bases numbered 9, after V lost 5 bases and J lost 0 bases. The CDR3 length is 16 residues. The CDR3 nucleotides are TGTGCCAGCAGCCTCCAAGTGCTAGCGGACCAAGAGACCCAGTACTTC. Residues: CASSLQVLADQETQYF.

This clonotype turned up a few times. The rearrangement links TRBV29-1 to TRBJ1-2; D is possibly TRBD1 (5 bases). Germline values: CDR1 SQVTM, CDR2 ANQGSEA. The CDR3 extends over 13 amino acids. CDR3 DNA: TGCATCACTCGGGGAGAGGGACTCTATGGCTACACCTTC. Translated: CITRGEGLYGYTF.

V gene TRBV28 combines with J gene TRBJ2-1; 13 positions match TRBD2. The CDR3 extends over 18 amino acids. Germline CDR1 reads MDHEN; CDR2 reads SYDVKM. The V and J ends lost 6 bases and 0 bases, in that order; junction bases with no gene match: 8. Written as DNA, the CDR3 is TGTGCCAGCAGCCCAGGGACTAGCGGGAAGAGCTCCTACAATGAGCAGTTCTTC. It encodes CASSPGTSGKSSYNEQFF.

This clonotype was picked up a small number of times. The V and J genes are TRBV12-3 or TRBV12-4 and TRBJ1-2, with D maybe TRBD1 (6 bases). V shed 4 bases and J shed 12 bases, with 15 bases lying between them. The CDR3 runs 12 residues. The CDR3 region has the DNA TGTGCCAGCAGTTACGGGGGCGAAGAACACACCTTC. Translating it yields CASSYGGEEHTF.

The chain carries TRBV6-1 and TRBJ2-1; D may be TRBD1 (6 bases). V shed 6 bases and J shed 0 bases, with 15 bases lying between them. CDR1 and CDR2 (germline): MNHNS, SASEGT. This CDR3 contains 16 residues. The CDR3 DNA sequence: TGTGCCAGCAGAACAGGGATCCTGAGCTCCTACAATGAGCAGTTCTTC. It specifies CASRTGILSSYNEQFF.